The present T cell receptor (beta chain) was sequenced within a study of cytotoxic CD8 clonotypes in ibrutinib-treated CLL. Here immunoSEQ multiplex PCR was the method, and the copy in TCRdb shows in-frame clones only, minus some. The sample contains about 69,000 clones, around 80% of which appear only once. V lost 3 bases to trimming and J lost 2 bases, with 12 bases between them. This CDR3 is 14 amino acids long. Germline V gene data show CDR1 as SGHRS and CDR2 as YFSETQ. The TCR comes from a human donor with chronic lymphocytic leukemia. Sample: PBMCs, taken at disease progression, from a patient treated with ibrutinib. The genes are TRBV5-1 and TRBJ2-7; possibly TRBD1 or TRBD2 for D (5 bases each). CDR3 sequence (DNA): TGCGCCAGCAGCTCCGGGGTGGGGCCCTACGAGCAGTACTTC. Translating it yields CASSSGVGPYEQYF.